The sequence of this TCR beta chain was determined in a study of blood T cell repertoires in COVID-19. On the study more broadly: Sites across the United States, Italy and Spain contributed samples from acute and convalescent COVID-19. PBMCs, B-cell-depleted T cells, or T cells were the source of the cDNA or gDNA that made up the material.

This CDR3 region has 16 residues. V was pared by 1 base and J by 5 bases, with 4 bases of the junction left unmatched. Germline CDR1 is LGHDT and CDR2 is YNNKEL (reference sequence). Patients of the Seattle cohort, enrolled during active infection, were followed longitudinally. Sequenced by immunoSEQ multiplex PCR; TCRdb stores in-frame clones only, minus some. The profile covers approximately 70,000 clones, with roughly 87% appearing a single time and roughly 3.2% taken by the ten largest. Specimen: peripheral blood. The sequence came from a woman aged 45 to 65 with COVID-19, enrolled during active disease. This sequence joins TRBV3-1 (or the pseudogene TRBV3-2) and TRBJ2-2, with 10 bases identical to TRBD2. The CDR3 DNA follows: TGTGCCAGCAGCCAAGGAGCGGGAGGGGGAACCGGGGAGCTGTTTTTT. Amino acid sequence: CASSQGAGGGTGELFF.